This record concerns one TCR beta chain sequence. What it binds is unknown. 13 Jbeta primers and 60 Vbeta primers were used for the PCR. The table came from immunoSEQ multiplex PCR; TCRdb's copy has only in-frame clones and leaves some out. The sample consists of around 220,000 clones, 65% to 90% of them appearing once. This specimen comes from a study of cytomegalovirus exposure and HLA in healthy donors. Study results and caveats: Investigators reported fewer than 200 TCR beta chains as tied to cytomegalovirus. Presence/absence analysis assumed near-uniform sequencing depth across donors. In an earlier analysis, productive rearrangement rates for most beta V segments clustered near 87% or 30%.

The CDR3 sequence is 15 residues long. Trimming took off 4 bases at V and 3 bases at J, with 15 bases between the two ends. In germline, CDR1 is LGHNA, CDR2 YNFKEQ. This receptor was identified in a girl between 5 and 17 years old in good health and CMV-seronegative. The sequenced sample was PBMCs. The V call is TRBV4-2, the J call TRBJ1-2; maybe TRBD1 (6 bases). DNA for the CDR3: TGTGCCAGCAGCCCTCAGGGGATCACGGACTATGGCTACACCTTC. Translation: CASSPQGITDYGYTF.